The 25 T cell receptor beta chains below were found in one sample sequenced in a study of Graves' ophthalmopathy and Graves' hyperthyroidism. The authors amplified TCR beta CDR3 regions from RNA transcripts. Investigators did first-round RT-PCR with HTBI primers, then second-round multiplex PCR. TCRdb re-called the multiplex PCR reads through MiXCR, storing one row per CDR3 protein. The table has 740,000 or so distinct CDR3 sequences, 40% seen once. The sample was peripheral blood. Every receptor here comes from an adult man with Graves' ophthalmopathy.

Comment on this clonotype: This CDR3 is missing its conserved last phenylalanine or tryptophan, likely due to a read error. No DNA is shown, since the ends of the CDR3 on it are uncertain; the CDR3 is the one TCRdb lists. The chain carries TRBV10-3 and TRBJ1-1. The CDR3 is 13 residues long, ends included. Germline V gives CDR1 ENHRY, CDR2 SYGVKD. This chain's CDR3 is CAISGPRHTEASL.

This clonotype appeared many times. CDR3 region: CSPRQNTEAFF. CDR3 DNA sequence: TGCAGTCCGAGACAGAACACTGAAGCTTTCTTT. The chain carries TRBV20-1 and TRBJ1-1, with D unclear. This CDR3 has 11 residues. Germline V gene lookup returns CDR1 DFQATT and CDR2 SNEGSKA (reference sequence). Trimming left V 8 bases short and J 1 base short, with 8 bases between.

J is TRBJ2-7 and V is TRBV11-3; weak D call: TRBD2 (7 bases). The CDR3 is 16 residues long. Deletions cut 6 bases from V and 2 bases from J, with 20 bases between. The germline CDR1 and CDR2 sequences are SGHNT and YENEEA. CDR3 bases: TGTGCCAGCAGTCCTGGGGGGGGCAGGGAGACCTACGAGCAGTACTTC. It specifies CASSPGGGRETYEQYF.

The gene calls are TRBV7-2 and TRBJ1-2, with 9 bases aligning to TRBD1. Trimming cost V 5 bases and J 4 bases; bases outside gene matches: 8. CDR3 length: 15 amino acids. CDR1 and CDR2 from the germline V gene are SGHTA and FQGNSA. The CDR3 loop reads CASSKGTGFGYGYTF. The CDR3 DNA sequence: TGTGCCAGCAGCAAAGGGACAGGGTTCGGCTATGGCTACACCTTC.

This clonotype has ten or more counts. This sequence joins TRBV20-1 and TRBJ2-5; D is undetermined. The CDR3 has 12 residues. CDR1 is DFQATT and CDR2 is SNEGSKA in the germline V gene (reference sequence). V was clipped by 6 bases and J by 0 bases, with 8 bases between them. Here the CDR3 DNA reads TGCAGTGCCGACATGTACCAAGAGACCCAGTACTTC. This gives the protein CSADMYQETQYF.

The V and J genes are TRBV25-1 and TRBJ2-2; no firm D call. The CDR3 has 14 residues. Trimming pared 6 bases from V and 8 bases from J, leaving 16 bases between. CDR1 is MGHDK and CDR2 is SYGVNS in the germline V gene. The CDR3 coding sequence is TGTGCCAGCAGCCAAGGGATGGCTCGGGGGGAGCTGTTTTTT. This codes for CASSQGMARGELFF. Filled out from reference TRBV25-1 and TRBJ2-2, the complete variable domain reads EADIYQTPRYLVIGTGKKITLECSQTMGHDKMYWYQQDPGMELHLIHYSYGVNSTEKGDLSSESTVSRIRTEHFPLTLESARPSHTSQYLCASSQGMARGELFFGEGSRLTVL.

There are many counts of this clonotype. The chain links TRBV29-1 to TRBJ1-2, with 10 bases matching TRBD1. From germline, CDR1 is SQVTM and CDR2 ANQGSEA. The CDR3 loop spans 16 amino acids. The J segment lost 2 bases and the V segment lost 5 bases, leaving 11 bases of the junction unmatched. The CDR3 loop is CSVRPDLGQGNYGYTF. CDR3 bases: TGCAGCGTTCGGCCAGATTTGGGACAGGGGAACTATGGCTACACCTTC.

This chain uses TRBV7-9 with TRBJ1-2, with TRBD1 identical over 10 bases. The CDR3 has 14 amino acids. Looked up from germline, CDR1 is SEHNR and CDR2 is FQNEAQ (reference sequence). The V gene end was trimmed by 3 bases and the J gene end by 7 bases; junction bases not matched to a gene: 5. This CDR3 is CASSFETGGAGYTF. In nucleotides, the CDR3 is TGTGCCAGCAGCTTTGAGACAGGGGGCGCTGGCTACACCTTC.

V usage is TRBV29-1 and J usage is TRBJ1-1, with D tentatively TRBD1 (5 bases). The CDR3 is made up of 14 amino acids. Germline lookup yields CDR1 SQVTM and CDR2 ANQGSEA. V was trimmed by 6 bases and J by 4 bases, leaving 18 bases between them. The CDR3 loop is CSVKDNNGGTEAFF. CDR3 DNA sequence: TGCAGCGTCAAGGACAATAATGGTGGCACTGAAGCTTTCTTT.

This clonotype was counted between two and nine times. The rearrangement uses TRBV20-1 and TRBJ2-7; D not certain. This CDR3 comprises 16 residues. CDR1 is DFQATT and CDR2 is SNEGSKA in the germline V gene (reference sequence). V lost 2 bases, J lost 1 base, and 18 bases lay in between. Here the CDR3 reads CSARPLGMAESYEQYF. The CDR3 region has the DNA TGCAGTGCTAGACCGCTGGGAATGGCAGAATCCTACGAGCAGTACTTC.

V gene TRBV10-3 combines with J gene TRBJ1-3; D not certain. The V and J ends lost 4 bases and 8 bases respectively, with 9 bases between them. Germline-derived CDR1 and CDR2 are ENHRY and SYGVKD. The CDR3 is made up of 12 amino acids. The CDR3 region is CAISGPGDTIYF. The CDR3 DNA is TGTGCCATCAGTGGCCCGGGCGACACCATATATTTT.

The V and J genes are TRBV20-1 and TRBJ2-5; D possibly matches TRBD1 or TRBD2 (6 bases each). Per germline, CDR1 DFQATT and CDR2 SNEGSKA (reference sequence). This CDR3 region has 14 residues. Trimming removed 1 base at V and 0 bases at J, with 9 bases between. The CDR3 is CSARGGGNQETQYF. The CDR3 DNA sequence: TGCAGTGCTAGAGGAGGGGGGAACCAAGAGACCCAGTACTTC.

Turning to this clonotype: This sequence may be a read error, since a much larger clone differs from it by one base. This chain joins TRBV11-2 and TRBJ2-5, with 11 bases lining up with TRBD2. The CDR3 length is 14 residues. The germline V gene encodes CDR1 SGHAT and CDR2 FQNNGV. Trimming cost V 7 bases and J 5 bases; bases outside gene matches: 6. For the CDR3, the DNA is TGTGCCAGCAACCCGAGGACTAGCGGGGAGACCCAGTACTTC. Translation gives CASNPRTSGETQYF.

The rearrangement links TRBV25-1 to TRBJ2-2; D unclear. CDR1 MGHDK and CDR2 SYGVNS come from the germline V gene. CDR3 length: 15 amino acids. Trimming shortened V by 6 bases and J by 7 bases, and 18 bases separated the two germline ends. The CDR3 sequence is CASRLDFPFGGELFF. CDR3 DNA sequence: TGTGCCAGCAGACTCGACTTCCCTTTTGGCGGGGAGCTGTTTTTT.

With regard to this clonotype: A much larger clone lies one base from this, so it may be a read error. The J gene is TRBJ2-7, the V gene TRBV29-1; weak D call: TRBD1 (5 bases). The CDR3 sequence is 12 residues long. Germline V gene sequence: CDR1 SQVTM, CDR2 ANQGSEA. CDR3 residues: CSVEWGSYKQYF. The CDR3 region has the DNA TGCAGCGTTGAATGGGGCTCCTACAAGCAGTACTTC.

This clonotype was counted a single time. The chain's CDR3 is CASSQDAGSEAFF. DNA for the CDR3: TGTGCCAGCAGCCAAGATGCAGGCTCTGAAGCTTTCTTT. The rearrangement links TRBV9 to TRBJ1-1; unclear D gene. The CDR3 length is 13 residues. The V end lost 4 bases, the J end lost 6 bases, and 13 bases lay between the germline ends. From germline, CDR1 is SGDLS and CDR2 YYNGEE.

The genes are TRBV10-3 and TRBJ2-5; 8 bases align to TRBD1. The CDR3 runs to 14 residues. Germline V gives CDR1 ENHRY, CDR2 SYGVKD. With 7 bases clipped from V and 5 bases from J, the junction kept 9 bases outside the gene matches. CDR3 loop: CAIIQGAGKETQYF. The DNA of the CDR3 is TGTGCCATCATTCAGGGGGCAGGTAAGGAGACCCAGTACTTC.

This clonotype was detected only a few times. The chain is built from TRBV4-1 and TRBJ2-2, with 7 nucleotides matching TRBD2. Trimming at V came to 4 bases and at J to 5 bases, leaving 4 bases not matched to a gene. The CDR3 contains 14 residues. Germline assignment: CDR1 MGHRA and CDR2 YSYEKL. DNA of the CDR3: TGCGCCAGCAGCCTACGACTAGCAACCGGGGAGCTGTTTTTT. It codes for CASSLRLATGELFF.

Remarks on this clonotype: A read error may produce the germline difference seen at one junction end. The CDR3 sequence is CAGSLPAGEIRGGELFF. CDR3 nucleotides: TGTGCCGGCAGCTTGCCAGCGGGAGAGATTCGGGGCGGGGAGCTGTTTTTT. This chain connects TRBV5-4 to TRBJ2-2; TRBD2 agrees at 8 bases. The CDR3 runs 17 residues. Germline V CDR1 and CDR2: SGHNT, YYREEE (reference sequence).

V gene TRBV5-1 combines with J gene TRBJ1-4; D perhaps matches TRBD1 (5 bases). Trimming cost V 4 bases and J 4 bases, with 14 bases left between them. There are 15 residues in the CDR3. In germline, CDR1 is SGHRS, CDR2 YFSETQ. The CDR3 reads CASSIGTGINEKLFF. The CDR3, as DNA: TGCGCCAGCAGCATTGGGACGGGGATTAATGAAAAACTGTTTTTT.

The gene calls are TRBV19 and TRBJ1-2, with 8 bases lining up with TRBD1. Germline values: CDR1 LNHDA, CDR2 SQIVND (reference sequence). The CDR3 spans 15 residues. V lost 3 bases to trimming and J lost 2 bases; unmatched junction nucleotides: 5. CDR3 amino acids: CASSIGGTGNYGYTF. Written as DNA, the CDR3 is TGTGCCAGTAGTATCGGGGGGACAGGCAACTATGGCTACACCTTC.

Note on this clonotype: At one boundary the junction diverges from the germline segment, which might be a read error. The CDR3 sequence: CASSQRGDMNTEALF. In nucleotides, the CDR3 is TGTGCCAGCAGCCAGAGGGGGGACATGAACACTGAAGCTCTCTTT. This chain connects TRBV10-3 to TRBJ1-1; D is perhaps TRBD1 (6 bases). The CDR3 has 15 amino acids. Looked up from germline, CDR1 is ENHRY and CDR2 is SYGVKD.

The chain has TRBV29-1 and TRBJ2-7; D possibly corresponds to TRBD1 (6 bases). The V end was cut by 1 base, the J end by 0 bases, with 7 bases between. The CDR3 totals 13 residues. Germline V gene data show CDR1 as SQVTM and CDR2 as ANQGSEA. CDR3 bases: TGCAGCGTTGAAGCGGGACACTCCTACGAGCAGTACTTC. As protein: CSVEAGHSYEQYF.

This sequence joins TRBV11-1 and TRBJ1-1; TRBD1 might be the D (5 bases). This CDR3 has 14 residues. Germline V gives CDR1 SGHAT, CDR2 FQDESV (reference sequence). The V end was cut by 7 bases, the J end by 0 bases, with 12 bases between. The CDR3 DNA is TGTGCCAGCACCGGACCAGGGATGAACACTGAAGCTTTCTTT. It yields the protein CASTGPGMNTEAFF.

This clonotype was seen many times. This chain's CDR3 is CASSERTSVSGNTIYF. The CDR3 DNA sequence: TGTGCCAGCAGCGAGAGGACCAGTGTCTCTGGAAACACCATATATTTT. The chain uses TRBV9 and TRBJ1-3; D is unclear. V dropped 3 bases and J dropped 0 bases, with 13 bases sitting between them. The CDR3 spans 16 residues. CDR1 and CDR2 (germline): SGDLS, YYNGEE.